The 10 T cell receptor beta chains below come from one sample, sequenced in a study of sequential checkpoint blockade in melanoma. The treatment here: randomized to nivolumab then ipilimumab (arm A) or the reverse (arm B). Clones were read by immunoSEQ multiplex PCR, and TCRdb kept only the in-frame ones, dropping some. The profile shows some 8,800 clones, more than 20% of them singletons. The specimen comprised tumor tissue (inferred from file names), sampled from a patient given nivolumab and ipilimumab in sequence. These TCRs come from a human donor with melanoma.

This clone was seen a handful of times. The V and J genes are TRBV11-3 and TRBJ1-4; the match to TRBD1 covers 10 bases. Trimming removed 5 bases from V and 4 bases from J; junction bases left unmatched: 4. This CDR3 region has 15 residues. Germline CDR1 is SGHNT and CDR2 is YENEEA. In DNA form, the CDR3 reads TGTGCCAGCAGCCCTAGGACAGGGGGTAATGAAAAACTGTTTTTT. It codes for CASSPRTGGNEKLFF.

V is TRBV19 and J is TRBJ1-2; D might be TRBD1 (5 bases). Trimming pared 7 bases from V and 4 bases from J, leaving 19 bases between. This CDR3 region has 15 residues. Per germline, CDR1 LNHDA and CDR2 SQIVND (reference sequence). Here the CDR3 reads CASTVLVGRAYGYTF. For the CDR3, the DNA is TGTGCCAGTACGGTCTTAGTCGGCAGGGCCTATGGCTACACCTTC.

V usage is TRBV7-4 and J usage is TRBJ2-7, with D possibly matching TRBD1 (5 bases). Germline loops: CDR1 SGHVT, CDR2 SQSDAQ. Trimming took 4 bases from V and 4 from J, leaving 11 bases between them. This CDR3 is built from 13 residues. The CDR3 DNA sequence: TGTGCCAGCAGCTACGACAGTGCATACGAGCAGTACTTC. It codes for CASSYDSAYEQYF.

A few counts support this clone. The rearrangement links TRBV6-8 to TRBJ1-5; D not resolved. The germline CDR1 and CDR2 sequences are MNHGY and SAAAGT. The CDR3 is 13 residues long. V dropped 1 base and J dropped 5 bases, with 6 bases sitting between them. The CDR3 sequence: CASSYYLHQPQHF. CDR3 DNA: TGTGCCAGCAGTTACTACCTCCATCAGCCCCAGCATTTT.

The V call is TRBV5-1, the J call TRBJ1-6; D may be TRBD1 (5 bases). Deletions cut 2 bases from V and 8 bases from J, with 14 bases between. In germline, CDR1 is SGHRS, CDR2 YFSETQ. The CDR3 extends over 15 amino acids. CDR3 protein: CASSFFGRADSPLHF. The CDR3, as DNA: TGCGCCAGCAGCTTCTTCGGCAGGGCTGATTCACCCCTCCACTTT.

This clone was seen a few times. The J gene is TRBJ2-5, the V gene TRBV7-1, with D maybe TRBD1 (5 bases). TRBV7-1 is treated as an ORF (open reading frame) with a function not yet certain. Trimming left V 4 bases short and J 5 bases short, with 11 bases between. This CDR3 is built from 13 residues. The CDR3 bases are TGTGCCAGCAGCTTCGACAGTATGGAGACCCAGTACTTC. It translates to CASSFDSMETQYF.

This clone has more than one count but fewer than ten. This sequence joins TRBV19 and TRBJ2-3; D is unclear. CDR1 and CDR2 from the germline V gene are LNHDA and SQIVND (reference sequence). V gave up 1 base and J gave up 2 bases, with 10 bases separating them. CDR3 length equals 15 residues. The CDR3 loop is CASSIVASYTDTQYF. The CDR3, as DNA: TGTGCCAGTAGTATAGTAGCCAGTTACACAGATACGCAGTATTTT. The full variable domain, rest sourced from reference TRBV19 and TRBJ2-3, is DGGITQSPKYLFRKEGQNVTLSCEQNLNHDAMYWYRQDPGQGLRLIYYSQIVNDFQKGDIAEGYSVSREKKESFPLTVTSAQKNPTAFYLCASSIVASYTDTQYFGPGTRLTVL.

This rearrangement joins TRBV28 to TRBJ1-1; D uncertain. V shed 8 bases and J shed 5 bases, with 15 bases lying between them. Germline-derived CDR1 and CDR2 are MDHEN and SYDVKM. This CDR3 is 13 amino acids long. CDR3 region: CASRPPGETEAFF. The CDR3 bases are TGTGCCAGCCGACCCCCCGGTGAGACTGAAGCTTTCTTT.

The chain employs TRBV19 and TRBJ1-3, with D unresolved. This CDR3 comprises 13 residues. Germline V gene sequence: CDR1 LNHDA, CDR2 SQIVND (reference sequence). V was shortened by 5 bases and J by 0 bases, with 5 bases between the two germline ends. CDR3 nucleotides: TGTGCCAGTAGTTTTAGCTCTGGAAACACCATATATTTT. This translates into CASSFSSGNTIYF.

The chain recombines TRBV19 with TRBJ2-7; the D gene could be TRBD1 or TRBD2 (5 bases each). This CDR3 has 13 amino acids. CDR1 is LNHDA and CDR2 is SQIVND in the germline V gene (reference sequence). Trimming pared 6 bases from V and 4 bases from J, leaving 13 bases between. In DNA, the CDR3 is TGTGCCAGTAGGCCGGGACCGAAATACGAGCAGTACTTC. It specifies CASRPGPKYEQYF.